The 16 T cell receptor beta chains given below trace back to one sample, sequenced in a study of CD8 T cells in ankylosing spondylitis. Study observations and caveats: One TCR beta motif, made up of 7 or 8 highly homologous variants, appeared characteristic of ankylosing spondylitis blood.

Via MiXCR, TCRdb re-called the 5' RACE reads, giving one row per CDR3 protein. The sample includes fewer than 500,000 distinct CDR3 sequences, 20% to 30% of them seen just once. Their antigens remain unidentified. Input material: blood, either unsorted or a sorted T cell fraction (not recorded which). The receptors originated from a male donor with ankylosing spondylitis.

There are a few counts of this clonotype. The chain combines TRBV6-1 with TRBJ2-1; tentatively, D is TRBD2 (5 bases). The CDR3 is made up of 15 amino acids. Germline V gives CDR1 MNHNS, CDR2 SASEGT. The V and J ends lost 6 bases and 8 bases respectively, with 20 bases between them. DNA for the CDR3: TGTGCCAGCAGCCCGACTAACGGACCATGGGATGAGCAGTTCTTC. Its translation is CASSPTNGPWDEQFF.

This clonotype was counted a few times. CDR3 in amino acids: CASTINGLAAYEQYF. The CDR3 coding sequence is TGTGCCAGCACCATAAATGGACTAGCGGCCTACGAGCAGTACTTC. The chain is built from TRBV7-2 and TRBJ2-7; 10 bases map to TRBD2. The CDR3 is 15 amino acids. CDR1 is SGHTA and CDR2 is FQGNSA in the germline V gene. The trim removed 7 bases at V and 2 bases at J, leaving 8 bases unmatched.

The gene calls are TRBV30 and TRBJ2-2; 7 bases are shared with TRBD1. With V trimmed by 5 bases and J by 0 bases, 6 bases remained unmatched. Germline V gene data show CDR1 as GTSNPN and CDR2 as SVGIG (reference sequence). The CDR3 loop spans 15 amino acids. The CDR3 sequence is CAWLQQGPNTGELFF. The DNA for the CDR3 is TGTGCCTGGCTTCAACAGGGGCCGAACACCGGGGAGCTGTTTTTT.

The rearrangement links TRBV7-8 to TRBJ1-1; maybe TRBD1 (6 bases). V was trimmed by 5 bases and J by 3 bases, leaving 16 bases between them. The CDR3 is 15 residues long. Germline V lookup: CDR1 SGHVS, CDR2 FQNEAQ. CDR3 protein: CASSPVRGNHTEAFF. CDR3 nucleotide sequence: TGTGCCAGCAGCCCGGTGAGGGGGAATCACACTGAAGCTTTCTTT.

This chain uses TRBV19 with TRBJ2-7, with D tentatively TRBD1 (6 bases). Trimming cost V 8 bases and J 0 bases, with 11 bases left between them. The CDR3 has 13 amino acids. Germline lookup yields CDR1 LNHDA and CDR2 SQIVND (reference sequence). CDR3 nucleotide sequence: TGTGCCAGTCAAGACAGGAACTCCTACGAGCAGTACTTC. This sequence encodes CASQDRNSYEQYF.

This chain uses TRBV12-3 or TRBV12-4 with TRBJ2-3; no clear D. V lost 7 bases and J lost 0, with 11 bases in between. This CDR3 contains 14 residues. CDR3 in amino acids: CASTTYLSTDTQYF. The CDR3 nucleotides are TGTGCCAGCACCACCTACCTTAGCACAGATACGCAGTATTTT.

In this sample, this clonotype turned up a few times. This chain joins TRBV7-2 and TRBJ1-1; D possibly corresponds to TRBD1 (6 bases). The CDR3 loop spans 14 amino acids. V was clipped by 1 base and J by 6 bases, with 12 bases between them. Per the germline V gene, CDR1 is SGHTA and CDR2 is FQGNSA. CDR3 in DNA: TGTGCCAGCAGCTTAGGCAGGGGCAATGCTGAAGCTTTCTTT. It specifies CASSLGRGNAEAFF.

In its sample, this clonotype was seen a few times. V is TRBV30 and J is TRBJ1-4; D might be TRBD1 (5 bases). V was shortened by 3 bases and J by 7 bases, with 24 bases between the two germline ends. This CDR3 comprises 17 residues. Germline V gene lookup returns CDR1 GTSNPN and CDR2 SVGIG (reference sequence). Here the CDR3 reads CAWSSGRVPGSGEKLFF. Written as DNA, the CDR3 is TGTGCCTGGAGCTCAGGCAGGGTGCCCGGGTCGGGTGAAAAACTGTTTTTT.

This clonotype was detected a few times. The chain couples TRBV20-1 to TRBJ2-2; a weak D match, TRBD2 (5 bases). V lost 3 bases, J lost 5 bases, and 13 bases lay in between. Germline V gene sequence: CDR1 DFQATT, CDR2 SNEGSKA (reference sequence). CDR3 length equals 14 residues. CDR3 protein: CSASTRAPTGELFF. The CDR3 DNA reads TGCAGTGCTAGTACGCGGGCCCCAACCGGGGAGCTGTTTTTT.

The chain couples TRBV24-1 to TRBJ2-5, with TRBD2 matching 7 bases. Germline loops: CDR1 KGHDR, CDR2 SFDVKD. V lost 9 bases to trimming and J lost 1 base; unmatched junction nucleotides: 10. The CDR3 is made up of 15 amino acids. CDR3 residues: CATGGASGLQETQYF. The CDR3 region has the DNA TGTGCCACCGGCGGGGCTAGCGGACTCCAAGAGACCCAGTACTTC.

The chain employs TRBV20-1 and TRBJ2-1; 12 positions match TRBD2. CDR3 length: 16 residues. V lost 5 bases to trimming and J lost 7 bases; unmatched junction nucleotides: 12. The germline CDR1 and CDR2 sequences are DFQATT and SNEGSKA (reference sequence). CDR3 region: CSAALAGGPRRNEQFF. The CDR3 nucleotides are TGCAGTGCTGCCCTAGCGGGAGGGCCACGTAGGAATGAGCAGTTCTTC.

The chain employs TRBV7-7 and TRBJ2-5, with TRBD1 identical over 10 bases. The CDR3 extends over 17 amino acids. The germline V gene encodes CDR1 SSHAT and CDR2 FNYEAQ (reference sequence). Trimming cost V 1 base and J 4 bases; bases outside gene matches: 9. CDR3 protein: CASSLGGMGQGRETQYF. Here the CDR3 DNA reads TGTGCCAGCAGCTTAGGCGGGATGGGACAGGGGAGAGAGACCCAGTACTTC.

This chain connects TRBV7-8 to TRBJ1-1, with D perhaps matching TRBD1 (5 bases). The CDR3 loop spans 15 amino acids. Germline V gives CDR1 SGHVS, CDR2 FQNEAQ. V lost 4 bases and J 0 bases, leaving 12 bases between the germline ends. The CDR3 DNA reads TGTGCCAGCAGCTCACGACAGAACATGAACACTGAAGCTTTCTTT. It translates to CASSSRQNMNTEAFF.

V and J are TRBV20-1 and TRBJ2-2; 13 bases are shared with TRBD2. The CDR3 length is 17 residues. Per the germline V gene, CDR1 is DFQATT and CDR2 is SNEGSKA (reference sequence). Trimming cost V 6 bases and J 1 base; bases outside gene matches: 8. The CDR3 loop is CSASARTSGRNTGELFF. CDR3 DNA sequence: TGCAGTGCATCCGCACGGACTAGCGGGAGGAACACCGGGGAGCTGTTTTTT.

This clonotype turned up a few times. Here the CDR3 DNA reads TGTGCCACCAGTGATTTTTCGCTGAATGAGCAGTTCTTC. Residues: CATSDFSLNEQFF. The rearrangement joins TRBV24-1 to TRBJ2-1; D is uncertain. The V and J ends lost 1 base and 7 bases respectively, with 7 bases between them. Germline V gene lookup returns CDR1 KGHDR and CDR2 SFDVKD. The length of the CDR3 is 13 residues.

CDR3 sequence reads: CASSEGAGAKQFF. The CDR3 DNA reads TGTGCCAGCAGTGAAGGGGCGGGAGCCAAGCAGTTCTTC. This rearrangement joins TRBV2 to TRBJ2-1; 7 bases agree with TRBD2. After removal of 1 base from V and 11 bases from J, the junction contained 5 bases not matched to a gene. The germline V gene has CDR1 SNHLY and CDR2 FYNNEI. The CDR3 extends over 13 amino acids.